The 18 T cell receptor beta chains presented below share a single source sample, sequenced in a study of blood T cell repertoires in COVID-19. Assay: immunoSEQ multiplex PCR; the TCRdb copy retains only in-frame clones and omits some. The top ten clones hold approximately 4% of a sample with 300,000 to 400,000 clones, approximately 87% of them seen once. Sequencing used peripheral blood. These receptors were collected from a woman in her forties or fifties with active or convalescent COVID-19.

The J gene is TRBJ2-2, the V gene TRBV5-1, with TRBD1 matching 7 bases. V shed 1 base and J 1 base; nucleotides not matched to a gene: 1. CDR1 and CDR2 (germline): SGHRS, YFSETQ. This CDR3 comprises 15 residues. This CDR3 reads CASSLTGVNTGELFF. DNA of the CDR3: TGCGCCAGCAGCTTGACAGGGGTGAACACCGGGGAGCTGTTTTTT.

This sequence joins TRBV30 and TRBJ2-7, with TRBD2 as a possible D gene (6 bases). CDR1 and CDR2 from the germline V gene are GTSNPN and SVGIG (reference sequence). V was cut by 8 bases and J by 6 bases, with 20 bases left in between. The CDR3 consists of 13 residues. CDR3 in amino acids: CAGDRDSASEQYF. In DNA, the CDR3 is TGTGCCGGAGACCGGGACTCAGCATCCGAGCAGTACTTC.

The chain couples TRBV2 to TRBJ2-1, with TRBD2 matching over 10 bases. Trimming took 7 bases from V and 7 from J; bases not matched to a gene: 4. This CDR3 comprises 13 residues. Germline V gene lookup returns CDR1 SNHLY and CDR2 FYNNEI. CDR3 nucleotides: TGTGCCAGCACGGGACTAGCGAGAAATGAGCAGTTCTTC. It codes for CASTGLARNEQFF.

The rearrangement uses TRBV6-5 and TRBJ1-3; D might be TRBD1 (5 bases). V gave up 6 bases and J gave up 3 bases, with 15 bases separating them. This CDR3 contains 15 residues. Germline V gene data show CDR1 as MNHEY and CDR2 as SVGAGI. The CDR3 reads CASSGGVGLGNTIYF. Here the CDR3 DNA reads TGTGCCAGCAGCGGGGGTGTGGGCCTTGGAAACACCATATATTTT.

The chain employs TRBV7-3 and TRBJ2-3; D gene unclear. This CDR3 has 17 amino acids. Germline V gives CDR1 SGHTA, CDR2 FQGTGA. Trimming stripped 5 bases from V and 1 base from J, with 19 bases between. The CDR3 nucleotides are TGTGCCAGCAGCCCCGACCGGGTCCGCGTCGGCACAGATACGCAGTATTTT. Residues: CASSPDRVRVGTDTQYF.

The V gene is TRBV5-5, the J gene TRBJ2-1; 12 bases match TRBD2. Germline V lookup: CDR1 SGHKS, CDR2 YYEKEE (reference sequence). This CDR3 region has 18 residues. Trimming cost V 0 bases and J 5 bases; bases outside gene matches: 9. CDR3: CASSLGITSGGIHNEQFF. The CDR3 DNA is TGTGCCAGCAGCTTGGGAATAACTAGCGGGGGGATACACAATGAGCAGTTCTTC.

This rearrangement joins TRBV9 to TRBJ2-3; a weak D match, TRBD1 (5 bases). V lost 0 bases and J lost 5, with 13 bases in between. The germline CDR1 and CDR2 sequences are SGDLS and YYNGEE. There are 15 residues in the CDR3. CDR3: CASSVGQRRGDTQYF. CDR3 DNA sequence: TGTGCCAGCAGCGTAGGACAGCGAAGGGGAGATACGCAGTATTTT.

CDR3 residues: CASSLGGPNEQFF. For the CDR3, the DNA is TGCGCCAGCAGCTTGGGGGGCCCCAATGAGCAGTTCTTC. V is TRBV5-1 and J is TRBJ2-1, with TRBD1 as a possible D gene (5 bases). There are 13 residues in the CDR3. The V and J ends lost 0 bases and 6 bases respectively, with 7 bases between them. Germline V gene lookup returns CDR1 SGHRS and CDR2 YFSETQ.

This clone was recorded once. V is TRBV5-6 and J is TRBJ1-5, with D unclear. CDR3 length equals 14 residues. Per the germline V gene, CDR1 is SGHDT and CDR2 is YYEEEE. Trimming cost V 4 bases and J 3 bases, with 11 bases left between them. DNA for the CDR3: TGTGCCAGCAGCCCCCGGTACCTCAATCAGCCCCAGCATTTT. As protein: CASSPRYLNQPQHF.

The chain combines TRBV21-1 with TRBJ1-1. TRBV21-1 is a recognized pseudogene. The CDR3 is 17 amino acids. The CDR3: CASSKAGCGGVNTEAFF. CDR3 coding DNA: TGTGCCAGCAGCAAAGCGGGGTGTGGGGGGGTGAACACTGAAGCTTTCTTT.

The chain carries TRBV4-3 and TRBJ1-2; perhaps TRBD1 as D (6 bases). V gave up 2 bases and J gave up 7 bases, with 14 bases separating them. The CDR3 loop spans 14 amino acids. In germline, CDR1 is LGHNA, CDR2 YSLEER. The CDR3 DNA is TGCGCCAGCAGCCAATCCCTGGGGGCGGGTGGCTACACCTTC. Amino acids: CASSQSLGAGGYTF.

The gene calls are TRBV7-2 and TRBJ2-7, with 8 bases lining up with TRBD1. Germline loops: CDR1 SGHTA, CDR2 FQGNSA. The ends lost 4 bases at V and 3 bases at J; junction bases unmatched: 5. This CDR3 is 14 amino acids long. The DNA of the CDR3 is TGTGCCAGCAGCTATACAGGGGGAAACTACGAGCAGTACTTC. Protein: CASSYTGGNYEQYF. Complete variable domain (other parts from reference TRBV7-2 and TRBJ2-7): GAGVSQSPSNKVTEKGKDVELRCDPISGHTALYWYRQSLGQGLEFLIYFQGNSAPDKSGLPSDRFSAERTGGSVSTLTIQRTQQEDSAVYLCASSYTGGNYEQYFGPGTRLTVT.

This chain links TRBV5-1 with TRBJ1-1; D is uncertain. The CDR3 covers 15 residues. Germline CDR1 SGHRS, CDR2 YFSETQ. V lost 0 bases and J 4 bases, leaving 13 bases between the germline ends. The CDR3 bases are TGCGCCAGCAGCTTGGAGAGGGCAATGGGCACTGAAGCTTTCTTT. Translated: CASSLERAMGTEAFF.

CDR3 sequence reads: CASRARVGEQYF. The CDR3 DNA reads as TGTGCCAGCAGGGCGAGGGTCGGCGAGCAGTACTTC. The chain carries TRBV12-3 or TRBV12-4 and TRBJ2-7, with TRBD2 as a possible D gene (5 bases). The CDR3 extends over 12 amino acids. The V end lost 6 bases, the J end lost 6 bases, and 12 bases lay between the germline ends.

The chain is built from TRBV5-1 and TRBJ2-2; D is possibly TRBD2 (5 bases). Germline CDR1 reads SGHRS; CDR2 reads YFSETQ. V was clipped by 5 bases and J by 1 base, with 9 bases between them. CDR3 size: 14 residues. The CDR3 sequence: CASREEGNTGELFF. In nucleotides, the CDR3 is TGCGCCAGCAGGGAAGAGGGGAACACCGGGGAGCTGTTTTTT.

As DNA, the CDR3 is TGTGCCAGCAGGACTGGGACAGGGGGCAGGAGGTACACTGAAGCTTTCTTT. Translating gives CASRTGTGGRRYTEAFF. The chain uses TRBV27 and TRBJ1-1; 12 nucleotides align to TRBD1. Germline values: CDR1 MNHEY, CDR2 SMNVEV (reference sequence). V shed 6 bases, J shed 3 bases, and the junction held 11 bases outside the gene matches. CDR3 length equals 17 residues.

This chain joins TRBV5-4 and TRBJ2-1; 11 bases fit TRBD2. Losses at the gene ends were 2 bases for V and 5 bases for J; bases not matched to a gene: 3. The CDR3 covers 15 residues. CDR1 SGHNT and CDR2 YYREEE come from the germline V gene (reference sequence). CDR3 region: CASSFGTSGDNEQFF. In DNA, the CDR3 is TGTGCCAGCAGCTTTGGGACTAGCGGAGACAATGAGCAGTTCTTC.

The chain employs TRBV6-5 and TRBJ1-4; D may be TRBD1 (5 bases). CDR3 length equals 15 residues. V dropped 7 bases and J dropped 1 base, with 13 bases sitting between them. Germline V gene sequence: CDR1 MNHEY, CDR2 SVGAGI. The CDR3, as DNA: TGTGCCAGCACAATTCGGGGGGGAACTAATGAAAAACTGTTTTTT. This sequence encodes CASTIRGGTNEKLFF.